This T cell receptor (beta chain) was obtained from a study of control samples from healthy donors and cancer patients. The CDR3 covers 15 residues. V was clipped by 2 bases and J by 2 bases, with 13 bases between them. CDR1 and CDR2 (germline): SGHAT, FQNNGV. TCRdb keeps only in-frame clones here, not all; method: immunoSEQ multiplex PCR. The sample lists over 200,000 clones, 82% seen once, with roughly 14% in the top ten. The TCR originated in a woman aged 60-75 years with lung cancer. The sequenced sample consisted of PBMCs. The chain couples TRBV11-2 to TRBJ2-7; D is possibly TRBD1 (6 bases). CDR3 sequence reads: CASSLLSRQAYEQYF. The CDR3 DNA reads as TGTGCCAGCAGCTTACTCTCCAGACAGGCCTACGAGCAGTACTTC.